The rows below give T cell receptor beta chains drawn from one sample of a study of post-analysis software for immune sequencing data. MiXCR, run by TCRdb on the PCR reads, gives a single entry per CDR3 protein. The profile shows 150,000 to 200,000 distinct CDR3 sequences, 30% to 45% of them singletons. The source was blood, collected after autologous hematopoietic stem cell transplantation. Every receptor here comes from a girl aged 10 to 17 with multiple sclerosis. CDR3s include the opening cysteine and the closing phenylalanine or tryptophan. Each record gives: J gene, CDR3 length, D gene, clone size, V gene, CDR3 protein, CDR3 DNA. A D gene is named only where the DNA matches it firmly. Clone sizes are given selectively: once, few, many, or a class where the clone is expanded.

j_gene: TRBJ2-1; len: 12; d_gene: TRBD2; abundance: .; v_gene: TRBV7-3; CDR3aa: CAPREGWNEQFF; CDR3nt: TGTGCCCCCAGGGAGGGTTGGAATGAGCAGTTCTTC
j_gene: TRBJ2-1; len: 14; d_gene: TRBD2; abundance: few; v_gene: TRBV29-1; CDR3aa: CSVWSSGIANEQFF; CDR3nt: TGCAGCGTTTGGTCTAGCGGGATCGCGAATGAGCAGTTCTTC
j_gene: TRBJ1-2; len: 15; d_gene: .; abundance: many; v_gene: TRBV28; CDR3aa: CASSLGGATNYGYTF; CDR3nt: TGTGCCAGCAGTTTAGGGGGGGCCACTAACTATGGCTACACCTTC
j_gene: TRBJ1-1; len: 15; d_gene: .; abundance: .; v_gene: TRBV20-1; CDR3aa: CSARDLGGLDTEAFF; CDR3nt: TGCAGTGCTAGAGATCTCGGGGGGCTGGACACTGAAGCTTTCTTT
j_gene: TRBJ2-3; len: 14; d_gene: TRBD2; abundance: many; v_gene: TRBV7-3; CDR3aa: CASSLGAGVDTQYF; CDR3nt: TGTGCCAGCAGCTTAGGAGCGGGAGTAGATACGCAGTATTTT
j_gene: TRBJ2-3; len: 14; d_gene: .; abundance: .; v_gene: TRBV20-1; CDR3aa: CSASERRNTDTQYF; CDR3nt: TGCAGTGCTAGCGAGAGGCGAAACACAGATACGCAGTATTTT
j_gene: TRBJ2-1; len: 13; d_gene: .; abundance: many; v_gene: TRBV2; CDR3aa: CAGLVSSYNEQFF; CDR3nt: TGTGCCGGCTTAGTTAGCTCCTACAATGAGCAGTTCTTC
j_gene: TRBJ2-1; len: 14; d_gene: TRBD2; abundance: .; v_gene: TRBV20-1; CDR3aa: CSASSLAGYNEQFF; CDR3nt: TGCAGTGCTAGTTCGCTAGCGGGTTACAATGAGCAGTTCTTC
j_gene: TRBJ1-1; len: 15; d_gene: TRBD1; abundance: many; v_gene: TRBV20-1; CDR3aa: CSARDGTGRNTEAFF; CDR3nt: TGCAGTGCTAGAGACGGGACAGGGAGGAACACTGAAGCTTTCTTT
j_gene: TRBJ2-7; len: 14; d_gene: .; abundance: .; v_gene: TRBV13; CDR3aa: CASSLGTRIYEQYF; CDR3nt: TGTGCCAGCAGCTTAGGGACAAGAATATACGAGCAGTACTTC
j_gene: TRBJ1-5; len: 14; d_gene: TRBD1; abundance: .; v_gene: TRBV28; CDR3aa: CASRGGTGNQPQHF; CDR3nt: TGTGCCAGCAGGGGAGGGACAGGCAATCAGCCCCAGCATTTT
j_gene: TRBJ1-1; len: 13; d_gene: .; abundance: .; v_gene: TRBV27; CDR3aa: CASSLYRQSEAFF; CDR3nt: TGTGCCAGCAGTCTTTACAGACAGTCGGAAGCTTTCTTT
j_gene: TRBJ2-1; len: 13; d_gene: .; abundance: few; v_gene: TRBV7-2; CDR3aa: CASSLKRTDEQFF; CDR3nt: TGTGCCAGCAGCCTGAAACGGACCGATGAGCAGTTCTTC
j_gene: TRBJ2-7; len: 14; d_gene: TRBD2; abundance: .; v_gene: TRBV20-1; CDR3aa: CGARELAGSYEQYF; CDR3nt: TGCGGTGCTAGAGAACTAGCGGGTTCCTACGAGCAGTACTTC
j_gene: TRBJ2-6; len: 15; d_gene: TRBD1; abundance: few; v_gene: TRBV27; CDR3aa: CASSLDRAGANVLTF; CDR3nt: TGTGCCAGCAGTTTAGACAGGGCTGGGGCCAACGTCCTGACTTTC
j_gene: TRBJ1-2; len: 15; d_gene: TRBD1; abundance: few; v_gene: TRBV25-1; CDR3aa: CACSEYWTGGHGYTF; CDR3nt: TGTGCCTGCAGTGAATATTGGACAGGGGGCCATGGCTACACCTTC
j_gene: TRBJ2-1; len: 13; d_gene: .; abundance: .; v_gene: TRBV12-3/TRBV12-4; CDR3aa: CASSLGLGNEQFF; CDR3nt: TGTGCCAGCAGTTTAGGTTTGGGCAATGAGCAGTTCTTC
j_gene: TRBJ2-2; len: 14; d_gene: .; abundance: .; v_gene: TRBV14; CDR3aa: CASSQEGLPGELFF; CDR3nt: TGTGCCAGCAGCCAAGAAGGACTCCCCGGGGAGCTGTTTTTT
j_gene: TRBJ2-2; len: 15; d_gene: TRBD1; abundance: .; v_gene: TRBV5-1; CDR3aa: CASSSRTGGPGELFF; CDR3nt: TGCGCCAGCAGCTCAAGGACAGGGGGCCCCGGGGAGCTGTTTTTT
j_gene: TRBJ2-7; len: 12; d_gene: .; abundance: few; v_gene: TRBV20-1; CDR3aa: CSARDPLAEQYF; CDR3nt: TGCAGTGCTAGAGATCCCCTAGCGGAGCAGTACTTC
j_gene: TRBJ2-3; len: 14; d_gene: .; abundance: .; v_gene: TRBV5-5; CDR3aa: CASGRGERTDTQYF; CDR3nt: TGTGCCAGCGGTAGGGGTGAGCGCACAGATACGCAGTATTTT
j_gene: TRBJ2-5; len: 10; d_gene: .; abundance: .; v_gene: TRBV29-1; CDR3aa: CSVDGETQYF; CDR3nt: TGCAGCGTTGATGGGGAGACCCAGTACTTC
j_gene: TRBJ2-6; len: 16; d_gene: TRBD1; abundance: once; v_gene: TRBV20-1; CDR3aa: CSARTGGASGANVLTF; CDR3nt: TGCAGTGCTCGGACAGGGGGCGCGTCTGGGGCCAACGTCCTGACTTTC
j_gene: TRBJ2-1; len: 15; d_gene: .; abundance: .; v_gene: TRBV7-9; CDR3aa: CASSFIPGVYNEQFF; CDR3nt: TGTGCCAGCAGCTTCATACCAGGGGTGTACAATGAGCAGTTCTTC
j_gene: TRBJ1-1; len: 12; d_gene: .; abundance: .; v_gene: TRBV29-1; CDR3aa: CSSGEGGTEAFF; CDR3nt: TGCAGCTCGGGAGAGGGAGGGACTGAAGCTTTCTTT
j_gene: TRBJ2-2; len: 16; d_gene: TRBD2; abundance: .; v_gene: TRBV12-3/TRBV12-4; CDR3aa: CASSLTSGTHTGELFF; CDR3nt: TGTGCCAGCAGTTTAACTAGCGGGACCCACACCGGGGAGCTGTTTTTT
j_gene: TRBJ1-2; len: 14; d_gene: TRBD1; abundance: medium-sized; v_gene: TRBV7-6; CDR3aa: CASSSQQGPDGYTF; CDR3nt: TGTGCCAGCAGCTCCCAACAGGGGCCGGATGGCTACACCTTC